These 29 T cell receptor beta chains were all obtained from the same sample, sequenced in a study of glioma-infiltrating T cells. The iRepertoire nested amplicon-rescue multiplex PCR amplified TCR alpha and beta CDR3s from RNA. MiXCR was run by TCRdb on the multiplex PCR reads, yielding one entry per CDR3 protein. The repertoire consists of over 90,000 distinct CDR3 sequences, with under 30% occurring once and the leading ten covering approximately 43%. Sequencing was carried out using glioma tissue, nonneoplastic brain tissue, or PBMCs (not recorded which). The receptors stem from a human donor with low-grade glioma or glioblastoma, undergoing nonglioma brain surgery, or in good health (not recorded which).

Concerning this clonotype itself: A much more abundant neighbour one base away suggests this may be a read error. V usage is TRBV14 and J usage is TRBJ1-1; D call uncertain. Germline V gene sequence: CDR1 SGHDN, CDR2 FVKESK. V lost 4 bases, J lost 3 bases, and 15 bases lay in between. The CDR3 is made up of 15 amino acids. The CDR3 DNA is TGTGCCAGCAGCCTCCGAGAGGGCTCTTACACTGAAGCTTTCTTT. Translating gives CASSLREGSYTEAFF.

In the case of this clonotype: At one end, the junction sequence differs from germline, possibly due to a read error. The gene calls are TRBV28 and TRBJ1-5, with no clear D. The CDR3 is 13 amino acids. Germline V gene data show CDR1 as MDHEN and CDR2 as SYDVKM. The CDR3 region is CASDVGAHQPRHF. CDR3 DNA: TGTGCCAGCGATGTAGGAGCTCACCAGCCCCGGCATTTC.

A few counts support this clonotype. This chain connects TRBV18 to TRBJ2-1, with 8 bases matching TRBD2. In germline, CDR1 is KGHSH, CDR2 LQKENI. The CDR3 extends over 14 amino acids. V was clipped by 6 bases and J by 7 bases; unmatched bases: 8. CDR3 amino acids: CASSPGGTANEQFF. The DNA for the CDR3 is TGTGCCAGCTCCCCGGGGGGGACGGCTAATGAGCAGTTCTTC.

This clonotype has a handful of counts. The V gene is TRBV2, the J gene TRBJ1-4; TRBD1 agrees at 9 bases. Germline V gene sequence: CDR1 SNHLY, CDR2 FYNNEI. This CDR3 is 15 amino acids long. V trimming: 4 bases; J trimming: 8 bases; junction bases outside the gene matches: 8. This chain's CDR3 is CASSALDRGGEKLFF. The DNA for the CDR3 is TGTGCCAGCAGTGCCCTGGACAGGGGTGGAGAAAAACTGTTTTTT. Looking up the rest from reference TRBV2 and TRBJ1-4 gives the full variable domain: EPEVTQTPSHQVTQMGQEVILRCVPISNHLYFYWYRQILGQKVEFLVSFYNNEISEKSEIFDDQFSVERPDGSNFTLKIRSTKLEDSAMYFCASSALDRGGEKLFFGSGTQLSVL.

A remark on this clonotype: It may be a read error: a sequence one base away is much more abundant. The chain has TRBV6-5 and TRBJ2-3; 7 positions match TRBD1. This CDR3 has 13 amino acids. The germline V gene encodes CDR1 MNHEY and CDR2 SVGAGI. The CDR3 region is CAGRGQWTDTQYF. Written as DNA, the CDR3 is TGTGCCGGCAGGGGACAGTGGACAGATACGCAGTATTTT.

This clonotype appeared many times. The CDR3 DNA reads as TGCGCCAGCAGCCGTCTTCAAGAAAACACTGAAGCTTTCTTT. Encoded protein: CASSRLQENTEAFF. J is TRBJ1-1 and V is TRBV4-3, with unresolved D. Germline V lookup: CDR1 LGHNA, CDR2 YSLEER. Trimming cost V 4 bases and J 2 bases, with 11 bases left between them. The CDR3 loop spans 14 amino acids.

As to this clonotype: The conserved phenylalanine or tryptophan is not found at the CDR3 terminus, so this likely reflects a read error. The V call is TRBV6-9, the J call TRBJ1-6; tentatively, D is TRBD1 (5 bases). Looked up from germline, CDR1 is MNHGY and CDR2 is SVAAGI. Trimming removed 3 bases at V and 11 bases at J, with 14 bases between. The CDR3 covers 14 residues. CDR3 sequence reads: CASSYPHGGPPLHL. The CDR3 DNA reads TGTGCCAGCAGTTACCCGCATGGGGGACCACCCCTCCACCTT.

This clonotype was seen ten or more times. This chain connects TRBV7-2 to TRBJ2-6; D perhaps matches TRBD2 (6 bases). Trimming removed 5 bases at V and 1 base at J, with 9 bases between. This CDR3 contains 15 residues. In germline, CDR1 is SGHTA, CDR2 FQGNSA. CDR3 nucleotides: TGTGCCAGCAGCATTGGGGGGTCTGGGGCCAACGTCCTGACTTTC. It codes for CASSIGGSGANVLTF. The variable domain in full, with the rest retrieved from reference TRBV7-2 and TRBJ2-6, is GAGVSQSPSNKVTEKGKDVELRCDPISGHTALYWYRQSLGQGLEFLIYFQGNSAPDKSGLPSDRFSAERTGGSVSTLTIQRTQQEDSAVYLCASSIGGSGANVLTFGAGSRLTVL.

A remark on this clonotype: Mismatch with germline at one junction end may stem from a read error. The genes are TRBV28 and TRBJ1-2, with D possibly being TRBD1 (5 bases). This CDR3 is built from 16 residues. CDR1 is MDHEN and CDR2 is SYDVKM in the germline V gene. CDR3 amino acids: CASSLSITGPDYGYSF. CDR3 in DNA: TGTGCCAGCAGTTTATCAATTACGGGACCCGACTATGGCTACAGCTTC.

This clonotype came up a few times. The chain joins TRBV29-1 to TRBJ2-1; D might be TRBD1 (5 bases). The V and J ends lost 0 bases and 5 bases respectively, with 8 bases between them. Germline CDR1 is SQVTM and CDR2 is ANQGSEA. The CDR3 runs to 13 residues. The CDR3 DNA follows: TGCAGCGTTGAAGATTTAGGGGACAATGAGCAGTTCTTC. This gives the protein CSVEDLGDNEQFF.

The genes are TRBV28 and TRBJ1-2; 8 nucleotides match TRBD1. Looked up from germline, CDR1 is MDHEN and CDR2 is SYDVKM. V trimming: 7 bases; J trimming: 2 bases; junction bases outside the gene matches: 15. The CDR3 extends over 17 amino acids. CDR3 coding DNA: TGTGCCAGCATTCCCCATTTCGGCACAGGGGGGAACTATGGCTACACCTTC. Its translation is CASIPHFGTGGNYGYTF.

This clonotype was seen ten or more times. The chain has TRBV20-1 and TRBJ2-7; 11 nucleotides agree with TRBD2. The length of the CDR3 is 13 residues. The V segment lost 6 bases and the J segment 1 base; nucleotides outside the gene matches: 2. The germline V gene encodes CDR1 DFQATT and CDR2 SNEGSKA (reference sequence). The CDR3 DNA reads TGCAGTGCGTGGACTAGCGGGTCCTACGAGCAGTACTTC. Its translation is CSAWTSGSYEQYF.

This clonotype was seen ten or more times. V is TRBV20-1 and J is TRBJ1-1; D gene ambiguous. Germline V gene data show CDR1 as DFQATT and CDR2 as SNEGSKA (reference sequence). The CDR3 consists of 12 residues. The V end lost 6 bases, the J end lost 1 base, and 9 bases lay between the germline ends. This CDR3 is CSAKTANTEAFF. CDR3 in DNA: TGCAGTGCAAAGACGGCGAACACTGAAGCTTTCTTT.

V gene TRBV20-1 combines with J gene TRBJ2-7; 8 bases line up with TRBD2. The CDR3 covers 18 residues. In germline, CDR1 is DFQATT, CDR2 SNEGSKA (reference sequence). Trimming at V came to 4 bases and at J to 0 bases, leaving 17 bases not matched to a gene. The CDR3 sequence: CSATLVGLDPFSSYEQYF. The DNA of the CDR3 is TGCAGTGCTACTCTCGTGGGACTAGATCCTTTTAGCTCCTACGAGCAGTACTTC.

Note on this clonotype: A much bigger clone sits one base away, suggesting this may be a read error. The V and J genes are TRBV12-3 or TRBV12-4 and TRBJ1-1; D remains ambiguous. This CDR3 spans 11 amino acids. The germline V and J ends were trimmed by 7 bases and 6 bases, with 9 bases remaining between them. The CDR3 DNA is TGTGCCAGCACCCCCGGCGCTGAAGCTTTCTTT. Translation: CASTPGAEAFF.

This clonotype was counted many times. This chain uses TRBV6-1 with TRBJ1-3; 7 positions agree with TRBD1. Germline loops: CDR1 MNHNS, CDR2 SASEGT. The CDR3 runs 15 residues. V trimming: 8 bases; J trimming: 0 bases; junction bases outside the gene matches: 7. CDR3 in DNA: TGTGCCAGCCGACAGGGCCTAAGCTCTGGAAACACCATATATTTT. Its translation is CASRQGLSSGNTIYF.

This clonotype was counted at least ten times. The CDR3 is CASSLRQSIYGYTF. The CDR3 DNA is TGTGCCAGCAGTTTGAGACAGAGTATTTATGGCTACACCTTC. This sequence joins TRBV28 and TRBJ1-2, with D maybe TRBD1 (5 bases). Trimming cost V 3 bases and J 5 bases, with 13 bases left between them. Germline V gene data show CDR1 as MDHEN and CDR2 as SYDVKM. There are 14 residues in the CDR3.

This clonotype was found many times. The J gene is TRBJ1-2, the V gene TRBV7-6; 7 bases match TRBD1. Trimming cost V 5 bases and J 0 bases; bases outside gene matches: 6. The CDR3 loop spans 15 amino acids. CDR1 is SGHVS, CDR2 FNYEAQ, per germline. The CDR3 is CASSAQQGTNYGYTF. The CDR3 DNA follows: TGTGCCAGCAGCGCCCAACAGGGGACTAACTATGGCTACACCTTC.

Of note for this clonotype: A much larger clone differs by one base, so this may be a read error. The chain carries TRBV19 and TRBJ2-5; no firm D call. Per germline, CDR1 LNHDA and CDR2 SQIVND (reference sequence). There are 15 residues in the CDR3. The V and J ends lost 7 bases and 11 bases respectively, with 26 bases between them. The CDR3 loop is CASNLGLSSYNEQYF. CDR3 in DNA: TGTGCCAGTAATTTAGGGCTCAGCTCCTACAATGAGCAGTACTTC.

The chain links TRBV12-3 or TRBV12-4 to TRBJ2-7; D may be TRBD1 (5 bases). This CDR3 region has 14 residues. Deletions cut 1 base from V and 5 bases from J, with 12 bases between. DNA for the CDR3: TGTGCCAGCAGTTTAGGGCAGGGCTCGCACGAGCAGTACTTC. Its translation is CASSLGQGSHEQYF.

A remark on this clonotype: This may be a read error: a much more frequent sequence differs by one nucleotide. No conserved phenylalanine or tryptophan ends this CDR3, so it is likely a read error. V gene TRBV7-9 combines with J gene TRBJ1-2; D unclear. This CDR3 is 17 amino acids long. CDR1 SEHNR and CDR2 FQNEAQ come from the germline V gene (reference sequence). Trimming shortened V by 4 bases and J by 7 bases, and 25 bases separated the two germline ends. The CDR3 loop reads CASSSRTAGLSRSGYTL. CDR3 sequence (DNA): TGTGCCAGCAGCTCCCGGACGGCAGGCCTTTCTAGAAGTGGCTACACCCTC.

This clonotype has a handful of counts. V gene TRBV7-2 combines with J gene TRBJ2-7; TRBD2 matches 7 bases. This CDR3 has 19 residues. V lost 2 bases, J lost 3 bases, and 19 bases stayed unmatched. The V gene's germline CDR1 is SGHTA and CDR2 FQGNSA. CDR3 loop: CASSLRSLSASGTLYEQYF. The CDR3 DNA is TGTGCCAGCAGCTTACGGAGCCTGTCGGCTAGCGGTACCCTCTACGAGCAGTACTTC.

This clonotype came up many times. This rearrangement joins TRBV7-2 to TRBJ1-3; 7 nucleotides align to TRBD1. Germline V lookup: CDR1 SGHTA, CDR2 FQGNSA. Losses at the gene ends were 2 bases for V and 0 bases for J; bases not matched to a gene: 4. The CDR3 has 16 amino acids. DNA of the CDR3: TGTGCCAGCAGCTTAAGACAGGGCCTCTCTGGAAACACCATATATTTT. The encoded protein is CASSLRQGLSGNTIYF.

This clonotype appeared many times. The V and J genes are TRBV7-2 and TRBJ1-5; D remains ambiguous. V lost 2 bases, J lost 0 bases, and 8 bases lay in between. In germline, CDR1 is SGHTA, CDR2 FQGNSA. The length of the CDR3 is 15 residues. CDR3 amino acids: CASSLSGGSNQPQHF. The CDR3, as DNA: TGTGCCAGCAGCTTAAGCGGCGGTAGCAATCAGCCCCAGCATTTT.

This chain connects TRBV3-1 to TRBJ2-3; D not resolved. V lost 5 bases and J lost 4, with 16 bases in between. Germline V gene lookup returns CDR1 LGHDT and CDR2 YNNKEL (reference sequence). CDR3 size: 15 residues. The CDR3 bases are TGTGCCAGCAGCTATGAACTATTGGCGGCAGATACGCAGTATTTT. It encodes CASSYELLAADTQYF.

This clonotype was seen at least ten times. J is TRBJ1-5 and V is TRBV27; 9 nucleotides line up with TRBD1. The CDR3 is 19 amino acids. V dropped 5 bases and J dropped 4; count of bases not matched to a gene: 18. Germline loops: CDR1 MNHEY, CDR2 SMNVEV (reference sequence). CDR3 sequence: CASSPLQGARVLRNQPQHF. CDR3 in DNA: TGTGCCAGCAGTCCTCTACAGGGGGCGAGGGTATTGCGGAATCAGCCCCAGCATTTT.

This clonotype was found many times. The chain has TRBV20-1 and TRBJ2-3; 10 bases agree with TRBD2. This CDR3 spans 15 amino acids. Germline lookup yields CDR1 DFQATT and CDR2 SNEGSKA (reference sequence). V trimming: 3 bases; J trimming: 1 base; junction bases outside the gene matches: 4. The CDR3 nucleotides are TGCAGTGCTAGTGGGACTAGCGCCGGCACAGATACGCAGTATTTT. Translating it yields CSASGTSAGTDTQYF.

This clonotype has a count of ten or more. The V and J genes are TRBV7-2 and TRBJ2-3, with 9 nucleotides matching TRBD2. With V trimmed by 5 bases and J by 3 bases, 6 bases remained unmatched. The CDR3 spans 15 residues. Germline CDR1 and CDR2: SGHTA and FQGNSA. The CDR3 here is CASSPGTSQTDTQYF. CDR3 coding DNA: TGTGCCAGCAGCCCCGGGACTAGCCAGACAGATACGCAGTATTTT.

About this clonotype: Since a much larger clone is just one base distant, this may be a read error. The chain links TRBV6-6 to TRBJ2-7; 9 nucleotides line up with TRBD1. Per germline, CDR1 MNHNY and CDR2 SVGAGI (reference sequence). V lost 7 bases to trimming and J lost 3 bases; unmatched junction nucleotides: 13. The CDR3 sequence is 16 residues long. The CDR3: CASTDPVTGGNYEQYF. In DNA, the CDR3 is TGTGCCAGCACCGACCCCGTGACAGGGGGTAACTACGAGCAGTACTTC.